This T cell receptor beta chain was identified during a study of CD8+ T cells in alopecia areata. Study summary: Scalp area affected, as a percentage, set the severity score of treated patients.

Germline V CDR1 and CDR2: SGHVS, FNYEAQ. The CDR3 contains 14 residues. RNA, once extracted, was reverse transcribed into cDNA for use as the sequencing template. Repertoires were generated with immunoSEQ multiplex PCR, while TCRdb's copy carries only in-frame clones and drops some. The table has about 5,400 clones, about 65% seen once; the top ten hold 9% to 15%. Treatment described: oral pan-JAK inhibitor, 5-10 mg twice daily. The study team obtained lesional scalp punch biopsies and peripheral blood from alopecia areata patients. This clonotype originated in a human donor with alopecia areata. Material: skin, obtained at week 24, from a patient treated with tofacitinib. The chain is built from TRBV7-6 and TRBJ2-5, with D possibly called TRBD1 or TRBD2 (5 bases each). The last part of the DNA fits TRBJ2-7 better; the J call may be wrong. The CDR3 DNA reads TGTGCCAGCAGCCCTCAGGGACCAGCACGCGAGCAGTACTTC. Encoded protein: CASSPQGPAREQYF.